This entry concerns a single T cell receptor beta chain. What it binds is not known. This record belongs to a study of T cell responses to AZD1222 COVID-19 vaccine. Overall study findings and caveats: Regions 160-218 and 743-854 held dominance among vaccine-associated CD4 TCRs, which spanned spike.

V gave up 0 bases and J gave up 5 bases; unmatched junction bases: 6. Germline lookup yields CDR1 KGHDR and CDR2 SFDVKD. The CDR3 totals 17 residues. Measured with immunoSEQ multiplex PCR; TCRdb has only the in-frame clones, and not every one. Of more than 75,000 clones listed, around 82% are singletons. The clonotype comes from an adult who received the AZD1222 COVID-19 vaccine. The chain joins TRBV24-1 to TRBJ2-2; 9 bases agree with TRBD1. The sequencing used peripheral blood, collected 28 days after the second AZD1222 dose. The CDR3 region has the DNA TGTGCCACCAGTGATTTGCAGGTTGGACAGGGGACCGGGGAGCTGTTTTTT. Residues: CATSDLQVGQGTGELFF.